Detailed here is one T cell receptor (beta chain). Other nucleotide sequences from this sample produce the same CDR3. This specimen comes from a study of shared clonotypes between healthy human individuals. Data came from immunoSEQ multiplex PCR; TCRdb stores just in-frame clones and leaves some out. The table includes approximately 2,200,000 clones, approximately 94% detected once. CD45RO-negative CD8 cells positively selected for CCR7 made up the naive population, which excluded terminally differentiated effector memory CD45RA+ cells. The germline V and J ends were trimmed by 0 bases and 4 bases, with 7 bases remaining between them. This CDR3 contains 13 residues. The germline CDR1 and CDR2 sequences are SGDLS and YYNGEE.

Material for sequencing was naive CD8+ T cells from PBMCs. The J gene is TRBJ1-1, the V gene TRBV9; D is possibly TRBD1 (5 bases). This TCR was recovered from a man younger than 35 in good health. Some clones in this sample may be carry-over from other donors' samples. CDR3 sequence: CASSVGQGTEAFF. The CDR3 region has the DNA TGTGCCAGCAGCGTAGGGCAGGGCACTGAAGCTTTCTTT.